Sequencing of this TCR beta chain was carried out in a study of T cells after yellow fever vaccination (dated by TCRdb to about 2019). For context, the study as a whole: Libraries from fractions with low cell numbers were prepared with the SMART-Seq v4 Ultra Low Input RNA kit. Two healthy male donors, one aged 18 to 30 and one aged 30 to 40 years, made up the cohort. To follow T-cell clones before and after both primary and booster YFV17D yellow fever vaccination, bulk TCR alpha and beta repertoires underwent longitudinal sequencing. Bulk PBMC replicates and cell subsets were isolated from blood drawn at multiple timepoints before and after both primary and secondary immunization. The full study reports these points: Most clones expanded after primary vaccination were re-detected after the booster (approximately 95% of CD4 and around 88% of CD8), suggesting broad memory maintenance. Computational filtering was required because FACS-sorted repertoires could contain abundant contaminating clonotypes from the bulk population. Only two donors were included in the study, so the extent to which the findings can be generalized is limited. A small share of clonotypes occurred in both CD4 and CD8 compartments, likely arising from convergent recombination. Compared with the primary T-cell response, the secondary T-cell response was faster but weaker, reaching its peak on day 5 rather than on day 15.

CDR3 length: 11 amino acids, cysteine to phenylalanine. Only CDR3 DNA is held: 33 bases, read in frame from base 1. The germline V gene (reference sequence) sets CDR1 to DFQATT and CDR2 to SNEGSKA. Deletion took 0 bases off V and 10 bases off J, with a span of 7 bases between the germline ends. The meaning of the sample's treatment or condition label: live attenuated yellow fever vaccine strain. A standard Ficoll-Paque protocol was used to isolate PBMCs from peripheral blood. CD4 and CD8 T-cell fractions were isolated with Dynabeads CD4 and CD8 positive selection kits. RNA was extracted with TriZol from bulk PBMCs, CD4 and CD8 fractions, and dextramer-positive and dextramer-negative fractions. This clonotype was found a few times. This clone's antigen is unknown. Within one base of it there is no much larger clone, and no base qualities were kept. The sequencer was an Illumina NovaSeq 6000. TCR cDNA was synthesized by 5'RACE template switching, through which a universal primer site and unique molecular identifiers were introduced. cDNA synthesis was primed from both the TCR alpha and TCR beta constant segments. Libraries were amplified in two PCR steps, with sample barcodes and sequencing adapters added in the second step. Sequencing of libraries was done on Illumina HiSeq 2500 (2x100 bp) or NovaSeq (2x150 bp). Under the source paper's analysis protocol: MIGEC was used to demultiplex reads and collapse the reads into UMI consensus sequences, and MiXCR was used for V(D)J alignment. Using edgeR on replicate PBMC samples, clonotypes were called vaccine-responding if FDR was below 0.01 and the log2 fold change was above 5 up to day 15. Bulk clonotypes were assigned CD4 or CD8 identity according to which sequenced CD4 or CD8 repertoire held them at higher abundance. Clones were called with MiXCR by TCRdb after fastp trimmed the public reads at Q25, and only in-frame beta chains were retained. Each record represents a unique CDR3 protein, reported with the most common genes and DNA among its rows. These V and J calls are TCRdb output, not the study's own analysis. In this sample the table shows some 300,000 distinct CDR3 sequences, around 10% of which occur a single time. The top ten clones comprise around 3.2% of the sample.

The origin of this receptor is a man aged 18 to 30 who received the YFV17D yellow fever vaccine. This receptor chain uses TRBV20-1 and TRBJ2-1; the D gene lacks a confident call. The specimen comprised CD4+ T cells sorted from PBMCs, sampled 45 days after the yellow fever booster vaccination. In nucleotide form, the sequence is TGCAGTGCTAGAGATCGAGCCGAGCAGTTCTTC. The translation is CSARDRAEQFF.